A single sample is the source of the 16 T cell receptor beta chains below, sequenced in a study of blood T cell repertoires in COVID-19. Sequenced by immunoSEQ multiplex PCR; TCRdb stores in-frame clones only, minus some. The sample yields 100,000 to 120,000 clones, less than 85% seen once. The source material was peripheral blood. These receptors all come from a woman over 75 with acute or convalescent COVID-19.

This clone was found once. The V gene is TRBV3-1 (or the pseudogene TRBV3-2), the J gene TRBJ2-7; 8 nucleotides line up with TRBD1. This CDR3 is built from 15 residues. V lost 2 bases to trimming and J lost 2 bases; unmatched junction nucleotides: 5. Looked up from germline, CDR1 is LGHDT and CDR2 is YNNKEL (reference sequence). CDR3 amino acids: CASSQLTGGPYEQYF. CDR3 in DNA: TGTGCCAGCAGCCAACTTACAGGGGGTCCCTACGAGCAGTACTTC.

The chain combines TRBV6-5 with TRBJ2-7; no reliable D call. The V gene lost 0 bases and the J gene lost 0 bases, with 9 bases spanning the gap. CDR1 and CDR2 from the germline V gene are MNHEY and SVGAGI. The CDR3 loop spans 15 amino acids. CDR3 loop: CASSYSNPSSYEQYF. The CDR3, as DNA: TGTGCCAGCAGTTACTCGAATCCGAGCTCCTACGAGCAGTACTTC.

This clone was seen once. The V call is TRBV5-4, the J call TRBJ2-7; D is ambiguous. The CDR3 is 13 residues long. Looked up from germline, CDR1 is SGHNT and CDR2 is YYREEE (reference sequence). The V end lost 0 bases, the J end lost 6 bases, and 10 bases lay between the germline ends. The CDR3 bases are TGTGCCAGCAGCTTGGAAGAACGAGGCGAGCAGTACTTC. Its protein is CASSLEERGEQYF.

This chain uses TRBV6-5 with TRBJ1-2; 10 bases fit TRBD1. Trimming took 3 bases from V and 6 from J; bases not matched to a gene: 7. Per the germline V gene, CDR1 is MNHEY and CDR2 is SVGAGI. This CDR3 is built from 15 residues. This chain's CDR3 is CASSYSGTGANGYTF. CDR3 DNA: TGTGCCAGCAGTTATTCCGGGACAGGGGCTAATGGCTACACCTTC.

The chain is built from TRBV6-2 or TRBV6-3 and TRBJ1-2; no clear D gene. V was clipped by 0 bases and J by 4 bases, with 6 bases between them. This CDR3 spans 13 amino acids. CDR1 is MNHEY, CDR2 SVGEGT, per germline. For the CDR3, the DNA is TGTGCCAGCAGTTACTCTGCGGTCTATGGCTACACCTTC. Protein product: CASSYSAVYGYTF.

Only one count was recorded for this clone. This chain uses TRBV11-2 with TRBJ1-1, with D unresolved. This CDR3 comprises 13 residues. Germline V CDR1 and CDR2: SGHAT, FQNNGV. Trimming removed 11 bases from V and 3 bases from J, with 16 bases in between. The DNA of the CDR3 is TGTGCCGTCGCTTCCGGGTCGTACACTGAAGCTTTCTTT. This encodes CAVASGSYTEAFF.

Remarks on this clone: The sample contains more than one DNA sequence encoding this CDR3. The chain has TRBV10-3 and TRBJ1-5; D may be TRBD1 (5 bases). The germline V gene has CDR1 ENHRY and CDR2 SYGVKD. The V end was cut by 0 bases, the J end by 0 bases, with 6 bases between. This CDR3 contains 15 residues. The CDR3, as DNA: TGTGCCATCAGTGAGTCGGGGGGTAGCAATCAGCCCCAGCATTTT. Translated, it gives CAISESGGSNQPQHF.

The rearrangement joins TRBV11-2 to TRBJ2-3; D possibly corresponds to TRBD1 (5 bases). Trimming shortened V by 3 bases and J by 2 bases, and 15 bases separated the two germline ends. CDR1 and CDR2 (germline): SGHAT, FQNNGV. CDR3 size: 16 residues. The CDR3 bases are TGTGCCAGCAGCTTTAAGGACACACCTATCACAGATACGCAGTATTTT. Translated, it gives CASSFKDTPITDTQYF.

CDR3 loop: CASSLRIARYEQYF. The CDR3 DNA sequence: TGTGCCAGCAGCTTGAGGATAGCTAGGTACGAGCAGTACTTC. The rearrangement uses TRBV5-6 and TRBJ2-7, with D uncertain. The CDR3 consists of 14 residues. CDR1 SGHDT and CDR2 YYEEEE come from the germline V gene. Trimming took 1 base from V and 4 from J, leaving 12 bases between them.

The chain recombines TRBV5-4 with TRBJ1-2, with TRBD1 matching 7 bases. The CDR3 spans 13 residues. With V trimmed by 4 bases and J by 5 bases, 5 bases remained unmatched. CDR1 and CDR2 from the germline V gene are SGHNT and YYREEE (reference sequence). The DNA for the CDR3 is TGTGCCAGCAGCCGGACAGGAGATTATGGCTACACCTTC. This codes for CASSRTGDYGYTF.

The CDR3 loop is CASSAPGGWGPDTQYF. The CDR3 DNA reads TGTGCCAGCAGTGCCCCAGGGGGCTGGGGCCCAGATACGCAGTATTTT. The chain carries TRBV2 and TRBJ2-3; 8 bases map to TRBD1. Trimming took 4 bases from V and 4 from J; bases not matched to a gene: 10. The germline gives CDR1 SNHLY, CDR2 FYNNEI. This CDR3 has 16 residues.

This sequence joins TRBV14 and TRBJ1-6; D is perhaps TRBD1 (5 bases). V lost 2 bases and J 5 bases, leaving 7 bases between the germline ends. Germline assignment: CDR1 SGHDN and CDR2 FVKESK. The CDR3 spans 14 residues. The CDR3 protein is CASSQFRDNSPLHF. For the CDR3, the DNA is TGTGCCAGCAGCCAATTCAGGGATAATTCACCCCTCCACTTT.

J is TRBJ1-2 and V is TRBV5-8; no clear D gene. V was clipped by 0 bases and J by 1 base, with 10 bases between them. This CDR3 contains 15 residues. CDR1 is SGHTS, CDR2 YDEGEE, per germline. CDR3 coding DNA: TGTGCCAGCAGCTTGGGAGGGTGGAATAACTATGGCTACACCTTC. Its translation: CASSLGGWNNYGYTF.

This clone has a handful of counts. The genes are TRBV24-1 and TRBJ1-1; TRBD1 is a possible D gene (5 bases). V gave up 7 bases and J gave up 1 base, with 9 bases separating them. The V gene's germline CDR1 is KGHDR and CDR2 SFDVKD. There are 13 residues in the CDR3. CDR3 protein: CATSNGQNTEAFF. The CDR3 nucleotides are TGTGCCACCAGCAATGGACAGAACACTGAAGCTTTCTTT.

J is TRBJ2-3 and V is TRBV10-2; D is uncertain. CDR1 is WSHSY, CDR2 SAAADI, per germline. The CDR3 has 14 residues. The V and J ends lost 0 bases and 2 bases respectively, with 6 bases between them. The CDR3 DNA sequence: TGCGCCAGCAGTGAGTCGAGGTACACAGATACGCAGTATTTT. Translated, it gives CASSESRYTDTQYF.

The V gene is TRBV6-5, the J gene TRBJ2-5; a possible D gene is TRBD2 (5 bases). The ends were cut back, 3 bases at V and 1 base at J, with 12 bases in the middle. CDR1 is MNHEY and CDR2 is SVGAGI in the germline V gene. This CDR3 has 15 amino acids. CDR3 in DNA: TGTGCCAGCAGTTATTACCAGAGCGGCCAAGAGACCCAGTACTTC. Translated, it gives CASSYYQSGQETQYF.